This section outlines one T cell receptor beta chain sequence together with its context. Its antigen is undetermined. Profiling relied on immunoSEQ multiplex PCR, and the TCRdb table lists in-frame clones only, not all of them. This table has approximately 48,000 clones, about 93% appearing once. The data originate from a study of siplizumab effects on memory and regulatory T cells. Study observations and caveats: With siplizumab, mappable alloreactive CD4+ clones averaged roughly 65% Treg-derived, versus more than 25% in controls. No assignable naive or memory phenotype existed for roughly 80-97% of proliferating CD4+ or CD8+ clones. The naive T cell population seemed more diverse than memory cells and seemed a major contributor to the alloresponse. Confirmation that proliferating Tregs from siplizumab cultures had suppressive function was not obtained.

Per the germline V gene, CDR1 is MNHEY and CDR2 is SMNVEV (reference sequence). The CDR3 loop spans 13 amino acids. The V and J ends lost 5 bases and 3 bases respectively, with 10 bases between them. Specimen: CD8+ T cells sorted from blood. The source is a human donor in good health. V is TRBV27 and J is TRBJ2-5; D not resolved. CDR3 DNA: TGTGCCAGCAGTCGCCGACTGAAAGAGACCCAGTACTTC. Translated, it gives CASSRRLKETQYF.